This T cell receptor (beta chain) was observed in a study of stem cell transplantation in POMP-related autoinflammatory disease. The CDR3 runs 17 residues. Germline CDR1 reads ENHRY; CDR2 reads SYGVKD. J gave up 7 bases and V 0 bases, and 9 bases lay outside the gene matches. Assay used: immunoSEQ multiplex PCR; TCRdb lists only in-frame clones, some missing. The sample comprises roughly 28,000 clones, around 83% of which are singletons, and 2.5% rests with the top ten. Source: CD4+ T cells from PBMCs, taken before stem cell transplantation. The receptor was derived from a human donor with POMP-related autoinflammation and immune dysregulation (PRAID). This chain links TRBV10-3 with TRBJ2-1; 10 positions match TRBD2. CDR3: CAISESTGLASGNEQFF. CDR3 DNA: TGTGCCATCAGTGAGTCCACGGGACTAGCGTCGGGAAATGAGCAGTTCTTC.